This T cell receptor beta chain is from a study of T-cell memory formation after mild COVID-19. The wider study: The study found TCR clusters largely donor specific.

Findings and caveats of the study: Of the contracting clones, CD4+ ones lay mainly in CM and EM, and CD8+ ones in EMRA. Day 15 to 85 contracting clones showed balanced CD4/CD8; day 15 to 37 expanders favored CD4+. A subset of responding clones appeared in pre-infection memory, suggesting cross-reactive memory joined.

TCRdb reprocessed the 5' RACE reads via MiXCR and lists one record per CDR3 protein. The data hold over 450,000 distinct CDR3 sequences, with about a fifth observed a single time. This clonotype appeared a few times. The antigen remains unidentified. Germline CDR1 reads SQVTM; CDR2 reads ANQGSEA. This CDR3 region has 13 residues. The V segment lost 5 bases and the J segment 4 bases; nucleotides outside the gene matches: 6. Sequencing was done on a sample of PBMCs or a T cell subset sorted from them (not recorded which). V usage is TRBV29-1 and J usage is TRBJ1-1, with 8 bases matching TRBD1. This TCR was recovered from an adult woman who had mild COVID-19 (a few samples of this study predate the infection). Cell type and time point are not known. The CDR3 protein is CSVFRQGTTEAFF. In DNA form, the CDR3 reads TGCAGCGTTTTCCGACAGGGGACCACTGAAGCTTTCTTT.